These 8 T cell receptor beta chains were sequenced from one sample in a study of a mutant IDH1 vaccine in newly diagnosed glioma (dated by TCRdb to the early 2020s). The receptor library was made with the immunoSEQ multiplex PCR assay. TCRdb took this table from immuneACCESS and kept in-frame rearrangements with V and J called. Such tables lack part of the clones; where checked against another copy, unresolved V genes explain under half of the gap, and the rest is unexplained. In this sample the table shows about 20,000 clones, roughly four fifths of which occur a single time. Around 14% of the sample is held by the ten biggest clonotypes. Their antigens remain unidentified. Per the publication, the time point label means: week 23, last vaccination. A 20-mer mutant IDH1 peptide at 300 micrograms in Montanide made up each vaccine dose, which was injected subcutaneously together with topical imiquimod.

Sample: PBMCs, taken from a glioma patient whose treatment included an IDH1 peptide vaccine. The receptors were sampled from a man under 40 with glioma.

V and J are TRBV23-1 and TRBJ1-2; TRBD1 agrees at 9 bases. TRBV23-1 is identified as an open reading frame with a role that is uncertain. Unmatched junction bases numbered 7, after V lost 3 bases and J lost 8 bases. The CDR3 loop spans 14 amino acids. CDR3 residues: CASSQIDRGKGYTF. DNA for the CDR3: TGCGCCAGCAGTCAGATCGACAGGGGGAAGGGCTACACCTTC.

The chain carries TRBV5-1 and TRBJ1-1, with D tentatively TRBD1 (5 bases). The CDR3 has 14 amino acids. Germline V gene data show CDR1 as SGHRS and CDR2 as YFSETQ. With 4 bases removed from V and 4 bases from J, the gap between germline ends came to 14 bases. The CDR3 nucleotides are TGCGCCAGCAGCAATCCTTCGGGGGGCACTGAAGCTTTCTTT. It codes for CASSNPSGGTEAFF.

The chain carries TRBV7-8 and TRBJ1-5, with D possibly being TRBD1 (5 bases). The V gene's germline CDR1 is SGHVS and CDR2 FQNEAQ. V lost 3 bases and J 5 bases, leaving 17 bases between the germline ends. The CDR3 is 16 residues long. In nucleotides, the CDR3 is TGTGCCAGCAGCTTTGCGATCGGGGCTGGTTATCAGCCCCAGCATTTT. Its translation is CASSFAIGAGYQPQHF.

This clone was seen a few times. The chain joins TRBV4-1 to TRBJ1-5; 8 bases agree with TRBD1. Unmatched junction bases numbered 5, after V lost 4 bases and J lost 3 bases. This CDR3 spans 15 amino acids. Looked up from germline, CDR1 is MGHRA and CDR2 is YSYEKL. CDR3 amino acids: CASSPRDRNNQPQHF. The CDR3 DNA is TGCGCCAGCAGCCCCCGGGACAGGAACAATCAGCCCCAGCATTTT.

This rearrangement joins TRBV30 to TRBJ2-4, with a possible D match to TRBD1 (5 bases). The CDR3 runs 14 residues. The germline gives CDR1 GTSNPN, CDR2 SVGIG (reference sequence). V lost 2 bases and J lost 0, with 8 bases in between. The CDR3: CAWSTGLAKNIQYF. The CDR3 DNA is TGTGCCTGGAGTACAGGTCTAGCCAAAAACATTCAGTACTTC.

The chain has TRBV5-1 and TRBJ2-1; D is perhaps TRBD2 (5 bases). The V end lost 4 bases, the J end lost 7 bases, and 15 bases lay between the germline ends. CDR1 SGHRS and CDR2 YFSETQ come from the germline V gene. This CDR3 has 14 amino acids. The CDR3: CASSLRPGLNEQFF. In DNA form, the CDR3 reads TGCGCCAGCAGCCTTCGGCCGGGGTTGAATGAGCAGTTCTTC.

The rearrangement uses TRBV9 and TRBJ1-2; D remains unclear. The germline V gene encodes CDR1 SGDLS and CDR2 YYNGEE. Deletions cut 0 bases from V and 0 bases from J, with 9 bases between. The CDR3 is 15 residues long. The CDR3 reads CASSVDIRANYGYTF. DNA of the CDR3: TGTGCCAGCAGCGTAGATATCCGAGCTAACTATGGCTACACCTTC.

The V gene is TRBV6-4, the J gene TRBJ2-3, with 7 bases identical to TRBD1. Germline V lookup: CDR1 MRHNA, CDR2 SNTAGT. This CDR3 is built from 16 residues. V was pared by 6 bases and J by 0 bases, with 9 bases of the junction left unmatched. In nucleotides, the CDR3 is TGTGCCAGCAGCCTCTCAGGGGGATTTAGCACAGATACGCAGTATTTT. Translation: CASSLSGGFSTDTQYF.